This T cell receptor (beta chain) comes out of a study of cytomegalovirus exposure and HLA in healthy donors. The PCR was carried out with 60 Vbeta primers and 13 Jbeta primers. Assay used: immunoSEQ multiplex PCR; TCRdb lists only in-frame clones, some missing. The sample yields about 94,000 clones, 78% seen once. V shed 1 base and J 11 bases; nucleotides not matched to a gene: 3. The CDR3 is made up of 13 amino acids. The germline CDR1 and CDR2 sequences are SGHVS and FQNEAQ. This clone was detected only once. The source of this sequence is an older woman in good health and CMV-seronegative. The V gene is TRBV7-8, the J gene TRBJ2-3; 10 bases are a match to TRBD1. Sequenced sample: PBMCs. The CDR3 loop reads CASSLGDRGRQYF. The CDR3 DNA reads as TGTGCCAGCAGCTTAGGGGACAGGGGCAGGCAGTATTTT.